This TCR beta chain was recorded in a study of T-cell memory formation after mild COVID-19. The study's findings and limits: Several responding clones turned up in pre-infection memory, indicating that cross-reactive memory may have taken part. Among contracting clones, CD4+ were mainly CM/EM and CD8+ enriched in EMRA.

This clonotype has at least ten counts. As yet, its antigen is unknown. The CDR3 contains 14 residues. The V segment lost 4 bases and the J segment 2 bases; nucleotides outside the gene matches: 3. Looked up from germline, CDR1 is SGHRS and CDR2 is YFSETQ. Each CDR3 protein gets one entry after TCRdb re-called the 5' RACE reads with MiXCR. Counted here are some 130,000 distinct CDR3 sequences, over 15% occurring once; the ten biggest clones make up about 5.2%. Sequencing was carried out using PBMCs or a T cell subset sorted from them (not recorded which). The rearrangement joins TRBV5-1 to TRBJ2-3; TRBD2 aligns across 8 bases. The receptor was isolated from a man aged 18 to 29 who had mild COVID-19 (a few samples of this study predate the infection). Cell type and time point are not known. CDR3: CASSIAGFTDTQYF. CDR3 sequence (DNA): TGCGCCAGCAGCATAGCGGGGTTCACAGATACGCAGTATTTT.